This record looks at one TCR beta chain sequence and its context. The CDR3 is 15 residues long. The V end was cut by 1 base, the J end by 8 bases, with 15 bases between. Germline-derived CDR1 and CDR2 are KGHSY and FQNENV. Original analysis: Amplification of reference gene primers was used by the study to estimate nucleated cell counts. Data came from immunoSEQ multiplex PCR; TCRdb stores just in-frame clones and leaves some out. Clone size and V and J calls were adopted from that table, with D and trimming inferred from the DNA. The repertoire holds 80,000 to 100,000 clones, roughly 80% seen once, with approximately 11% in the top ten. This sample is part of a study of blood T cell repertoires in COVID-19. Background on the study: Some COVID-19 samples were acute and others convalescent; all came from the United States, Italy and Spain. Sources were T cells, B-cell-depleted T cells, or PBMCs; the material itself was cDNA or gDNA.

The chain combines TRBV16 with TRBJ2-1, with a weak D call TRBD1 (6 bases). This sequence originates from a man in his 70s with active or convalescent COVID-19. What was sequenced was peripheral blood. CDR3 DNA: TGTGCCAGCAGCCAATTTGGGGGCAGGGGCCATGAGCAGTTCTTC. It translates to CASSQFGGRGHEQFF.